The entry below describes one T cell receptor beta chain. Its antigen is currently not known. The input lacks base qualities; no much larger clone sits a single base away. Taken from cysteine to phenylalanine, the CDR3 has 16 residues. The entry retains the CDR3 DNA only, 48 bases that are in frame from base 1. Between the V and J ends, shortened by 5 bases and 0 bases respectively, the junction contains 17 bases. CDR1 and CDR2, looked up from the germline V gene, are SQVTM and ANQGSEA. Cells with a CD4+CD8-CD45RO-CD45RA+ profile were isolated by FACS and defined as naive CD4+ T cells, and those with a CD8+CD4-CD45RA+CD27bright profile were defined as naive CD8+ T cells. The antibodies used for sorting targeted CD4 (RPA-T4), CD8 (SK1), CD27 (O323), CD45RA (HI100) and CD45RO (UCHL1). The run used a 454 GS FLX Titanium. A previously published linear amplification protocol was used to build TCR libraries from around 460 ng of total RNA. Sequencing was performed on the Roche/454 Genome Sequencer with Titanium chemistry. The source study handled its data this way. A total of 78,498 rearranged TCR alpha transcripts were sequenced from a few of the healthy donors. Duplicate transcripts were removed, and each unique TCR clonotype was defined by its CDR3 junction following IMGT nomenclature. In R 2.13.0, logistic regression modeled CD4 versus CD8 status on V and J genes, adjusting for donor effects, with Bonferroni correction for multiple testing. Using fastp at Q25 and MiXCR, TCRdb reprocessed the public reads and kept productive beta chains. Entries are consolidated by CDR3 protein sequence, retaining the most common genes and DNA. The V and J calls come from TCRdb's annotation, not from the publication. Within this sample are 150,000 to 200,000 distinct CDR3 sequences, with under 85% of them counted one time only. The ten largest account for roughly 2.4% of the sample.

This specimen belongs to a study of healthy donors' naive CD4 and CD8 T cells (dated by TCRdb to between 2014 and 2017). Context from the whole study: Donor selection covered three age groups (20-25, 40-50 and 60-70 years) with more than five people in each, and the resulting cohort had a mean age of approximately 44 and was half female. For TCR alpha, a new primer set was designed to cover all functional IMGT alpha gene variants, and the remainder of the protocol was kept the same as the beta-chain workflow. To examine how TCR variation is linked to lineage commitment, the study sequenced rearranged TCR alpha and beta chains from naive CD4+ and CD8+ T cells. Peripheral blood mononuclear cells were collected from 15 to 20 healthy, unrelated individuals. The donors were HLA-typed by sequencing at HLA-A, -B, -C, -DRB1, -DQB1 and -DPB1, using the SBTexcellerator protocol, an ABI3130xl analyzer and SBTengine software.

Paper-wide results and their limitations: The study did not directly address possible repertoire bias arising from homeostatic proliferation of naive T cells. Taken together, V genes, J genes and CDR3 charge appeared to account for around 12% of the variance in CD4/CD8 propensity, mostly acting in an additive way. Bias between naive CD4+ and CD8+ cells was reportedly observed for most V and J gene segments, consistently across donors and independently of HLA genotype. In both chains, CD4+ lineage was associated with a positively charged CDR3 and CD8+ lineage with a negatively charged CDR3. Because alpha and beta chains were sequenced in bulk and could not be paired, the effects of the two chains in combination were not assessed.

The sequence is built from TRBV29-1 and TRBJ2-1; the D gene assignment is ambiguous. The material sequenced was naive CD4+ and CD8+ T cells sorted from blood, pooled from several donors. Per the publication, the cell subset or site label means: FACS-sorted naive CD4+ (CD45RO-CD45RA+) and naive CD8+ (CD45RA+CD27bright) T cells. The receptor was isolated from a pool of human donors in good health; the sample pools cells from several healthy donors. This receptor has the CDR3 CSVLNRPASSYNEQFF. The sequenced DNA: TGCAGCGTTCTCAATCGCCCGGCGAGCTCCTACAATGAGCAGTTCTTC.